This T cell receptor (beta chain) came from a study of CD8+ T cells in alopecia areata. Specified treatment: oral pan-JAK inhibitor, 5-10 mg twice daily. The authors sorted CD4+ and CD8+ T cells from PBMCs. Study-wide findings and caveats: Possibly because of HLA-related factors, TCR sharing was less clear across patients than in mice.

To note about this clone: Its antigen is not identified.

The sequencing template was cDNA reverse transcribed from extracted RNA. TCRdb keeps only in-frame clones here, not all; method: immunoSEQ multiplex PCR. The sample lists 150,000 to 200,000 clones; 60% were seen once. The CDR3 totals 13 residues. In germline, CDR1 is MGHRA, CDR2 YSYEKL. V shed 4 bases, J shed 2 bases, and the junction held 1 base outside the gene matches. This sample comprised CD4+ T cells sorted from blood, obtained at week 4, from a patient treated with tofacitinib. This TCR was sampled from a human donor with alopecia areata. The chain is built from TRBV4-1 and TRBJ2-5; 7 nucleotides match TRBD1. CDR3 nucleotide sequence: TGCGCCAGCAGCCTGGGACAGCAAGAGACCCAGTACTTC. Translating gives CASSLGQQETQYF.